This TCR beta chain was sequenced in a study of graft-versus-host responses after intestinal transplantation (dated by TCRdb to the early 2020s). With respect to the entire study: The transplants that recipients received were multivisceral, liver-intestinal, or isolated intestinal. Graft-versus-host and host-versus-graft alloreactive T cell clones were tracked in the graft, circulation and bone marrow after intestinal transplantation using bulk TCR-beta CDR3 sequencing. A cohort of about two dozen intestinal transplant recipients, including one retransplant, was enrolled, and 3 patients lacking pretransplant specimens were excluded. Anti-thymocyte globulin induction was given to all recipients, followed by maintenance tacrolimus and steroids for two to four years. Donor T cell macrochimerism was defined as a peak of at least 4% donor T cells among recipient peripheral blood mononuclear cells. Alloreactive clones were identified by sequencing pre-transplant mixed lymphocyte reaction products and comparing these products with unstimulated pre-transplant donor and recipient T cells. Instead of going to the commercial service, samples from a few later patients were sequenced in-house on an Illumina MiSeq and processed with MiXCR.

Library preparation was by the immunoSEQ multiplex PCR assay. In most patients, genomic DNA was isolated using the Qiagen DNeasy Blood and Tissue Kit and sent frozen to Adaptive Biotechnologies for TCR sequencing. Adaptive Biotechnologies carried out high-throughput TCR-beta CDR3 sequencing of genomic DNA for most patients. The study's own analysis went as follows. Adaptive's ImmunoSEQ software was the source of the TCR sequencing data for 15 to 20 patients, while three other patients were processed with MiXCR and VDJtools. To correct CD4 versus CD8 sorting errors, sequences present in both subsets at a frequency ratio below 5:1 were removed. CDR3 nucleotide sequences shared between donor and recipient were removed because the origin of such sequences could not be assigned. Alloreactive clones required at least 2-fold expansion over unstimulated cells and minimum CFSE-low frequency of 0.002% (template counts) or 0.001% (read counts). Clones were considered mappable if detected in sequenced pre-transplant spleen, lymph node, or MLR CFSE-low populations of the donor or recipient. Cumulative frequency of alloreactive clones was calculated as a percentage of all sequences weighted by copy number. The immuneACCESS repertoire file appears here via TCRdb, limited to in-frame rearrangements. These files lack a portion of the clones; in checked studies, under half of the deficit traces to unresolved V genes, and the cause of the others is not known. Clone size and V and J calls were adopted from that table, with D and trimming inferred from the DNA. This sample gives about 59,000 clones in total; almost 95% of them show up just once. Approximately 0.4% of the sample rests with the top ten.

What the work shows at the level of the full study, not this receptor alone: In the allografts of patients with donor T cell macrochimerism, GvH to HvG T cell clonal ratios were high. GvH clones were found in recipient bone marrow, and some of the GvH clones appeared earlier in ileal mucosa or blood, which is consistent with an intestinal mucosal origin. The conclusions were limited by the relatively low number and heterogeneity of the intestinal transplant patients. Peak levels of circulating GvH clones were associated with declines in HvG clones early after transplant.

Remarks on this clone: What this receptor recognizes is not known. No base quality information exists; no much larger clone differs at one position.

V is cut by 5 bases and J by 2 bases, and the space between the germline ends is 18 bases. The CDR3 has 16 amino acids, counting the end cysteine and phenylalanine. Only CDR3 DNA is held: 48 bases, read in frame from base 1. Sequences SGHNT (CDR1) and YENEEA (CDR2) are obtained from the germline V gene. The time point tag for this specimen amounts to: cells obtained before transplantation from donor or recipient. CD3+CD4+ and CD3+CD8+ populations were FACS-sorted from unstimulated pre-transplant donor and recipient cells taken from spleen or lymph nodes. The receptor comes from a human donor who was the organ donor for an intestinal transplant. This sequence uses TRBV11-3 and TRBJ1-2, with the D gene call left open. Here the sequenced sample was unstimulated CD4+ T cells sorted from spleen or lymph node cells, taken before transplant. The DNA sequence is TGTGCCAGCAGCCTTACCCCAGGCAGAGGGAACTATGGCTACACCTTC. It encodes CASSLTPGRGNYGYTF.